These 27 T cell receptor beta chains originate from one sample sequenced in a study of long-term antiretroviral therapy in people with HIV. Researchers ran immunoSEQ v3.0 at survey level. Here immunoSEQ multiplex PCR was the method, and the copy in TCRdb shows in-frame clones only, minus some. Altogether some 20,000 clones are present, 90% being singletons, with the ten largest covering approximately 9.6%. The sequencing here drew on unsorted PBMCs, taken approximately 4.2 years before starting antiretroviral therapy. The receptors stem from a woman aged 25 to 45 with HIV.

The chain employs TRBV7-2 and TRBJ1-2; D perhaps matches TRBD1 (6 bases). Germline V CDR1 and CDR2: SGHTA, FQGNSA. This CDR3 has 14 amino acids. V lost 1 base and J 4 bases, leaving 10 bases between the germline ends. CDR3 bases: TGTGCCAGCAGCTTAGACGGACAGAGCTATGGCTACACCTTC. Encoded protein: CASSLDGQSYGYTF. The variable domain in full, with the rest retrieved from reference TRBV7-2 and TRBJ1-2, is GAGVSQSPSNKVTEKGKDVELRCDPISGHTALYWYRQSLGQGLEFLIYFQGNSAPDKSGLPSDRFSAERTGGSVSTLTIQRTQQEDSAVYLCASSLDGQSYGYTFGSGTRLTVV.

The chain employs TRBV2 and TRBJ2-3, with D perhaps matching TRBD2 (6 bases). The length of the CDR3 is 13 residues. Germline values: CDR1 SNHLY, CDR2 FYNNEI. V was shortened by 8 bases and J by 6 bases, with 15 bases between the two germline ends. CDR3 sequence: CASGGNLRDTQYF. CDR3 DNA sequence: TGTGCCAGCGGGGGGAACCTCCGGGATACGCAGTATTTT.

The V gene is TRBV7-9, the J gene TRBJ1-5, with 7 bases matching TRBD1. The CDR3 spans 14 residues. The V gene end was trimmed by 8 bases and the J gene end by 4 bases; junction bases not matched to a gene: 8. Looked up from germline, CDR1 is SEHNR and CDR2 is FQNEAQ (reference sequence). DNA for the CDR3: TGTGCCAGCGATTCAGGGGGTCAAAATCAGCCCCAGCATTTT. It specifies CASDSGGQNQPQHF.

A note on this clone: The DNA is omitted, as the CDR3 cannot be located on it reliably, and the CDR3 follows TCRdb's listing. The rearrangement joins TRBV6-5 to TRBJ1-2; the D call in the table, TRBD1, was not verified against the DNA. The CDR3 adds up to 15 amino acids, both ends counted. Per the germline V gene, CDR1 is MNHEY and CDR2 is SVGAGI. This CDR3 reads CASSSSGWGLSGYTF.

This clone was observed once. CDR3 DNA sequence: TGTGCCAGTACCTCCCCCGGGGGCGGCCATGAGCAGTTCTTC. It encodes CASTSPGGGHEQFF. The chain uses TRBV19 and TRBJ2-1; TRBD1 or TRBD2 may be the D gene (6 bases each). Germline-derived CDR1 and CDR2 are LNHDA and SQIVND (reference sequence). Trimming pared 7 bases from V and 8 bases from J, leaving 18 bases between. The CDR3 extends over 14 amino acids. The whole variable domain, remainder taken from reference TRBV19 and TRBJ2-1, is DGGITQSPKYLFRKEGQNVTLSCEQNLNHDAMYWYRQDPGQGLRLIYYSQIVNDFQKGDIAEGYSVSREKKESFPLTVTSAQKNPTAFYLCASTSPGGGHEQFFGPGTRLTVL.

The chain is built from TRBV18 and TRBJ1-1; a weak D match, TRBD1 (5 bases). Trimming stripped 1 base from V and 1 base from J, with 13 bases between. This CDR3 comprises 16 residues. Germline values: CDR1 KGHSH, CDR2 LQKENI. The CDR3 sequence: CASSPRGVQTNTEAFF. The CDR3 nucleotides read TGTGCCAGCTCACCACGGGGGGTACAGACGAACACTGAAGCTTTCTTT.

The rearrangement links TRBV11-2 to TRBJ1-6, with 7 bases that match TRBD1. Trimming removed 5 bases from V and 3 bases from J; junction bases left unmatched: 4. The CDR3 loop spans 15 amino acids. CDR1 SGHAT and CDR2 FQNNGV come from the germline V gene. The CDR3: CASSPRGSYNSPLHF. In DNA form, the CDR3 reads TGTGCCAGCAGCCCCAGGGGGAGCTATAATTCACCCCTCCACTTT.

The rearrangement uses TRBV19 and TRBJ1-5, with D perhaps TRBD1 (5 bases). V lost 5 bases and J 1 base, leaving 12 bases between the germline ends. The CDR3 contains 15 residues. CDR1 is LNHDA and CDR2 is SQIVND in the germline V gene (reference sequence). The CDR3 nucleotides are TGTGCCAGTAGTGGGGCGGCGGGAAGCAATCAGCCCCAGCATTTT. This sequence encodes CASSGAAGSNQPQHF.

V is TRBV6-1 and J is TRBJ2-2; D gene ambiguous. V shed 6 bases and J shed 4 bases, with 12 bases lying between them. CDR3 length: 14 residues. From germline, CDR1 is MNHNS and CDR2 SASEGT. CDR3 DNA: TGTGCCAGCAGACCACCCATGGGCACCGGGGAGCTGTTTTTT. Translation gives CASRPPMGTGELFF.

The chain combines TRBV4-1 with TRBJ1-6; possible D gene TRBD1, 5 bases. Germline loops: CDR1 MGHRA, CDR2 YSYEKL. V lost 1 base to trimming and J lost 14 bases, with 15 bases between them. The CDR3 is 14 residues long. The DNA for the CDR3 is TGCGCCAGCAGCCAAGTGCAGGGCTCCGCGTCCCTCCACTTT. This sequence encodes CASSQVQGSASLHF.

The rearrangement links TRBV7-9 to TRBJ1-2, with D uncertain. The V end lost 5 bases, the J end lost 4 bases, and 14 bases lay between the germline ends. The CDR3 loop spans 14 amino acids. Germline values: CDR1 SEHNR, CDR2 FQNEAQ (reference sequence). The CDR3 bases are TGTGCCAGCAGCATCCAGACGATTAGCTATGGCTACACCTTC. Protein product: CASSIQTISYGYTF.

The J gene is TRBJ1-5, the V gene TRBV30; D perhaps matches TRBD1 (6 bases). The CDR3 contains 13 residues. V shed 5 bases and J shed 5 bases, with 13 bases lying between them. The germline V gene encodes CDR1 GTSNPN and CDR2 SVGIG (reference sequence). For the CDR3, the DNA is TGTGCCTGGGCCCGGGACAAAGATCAGCCCCAGCATTTT. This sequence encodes CAWARDKDQPQHF.

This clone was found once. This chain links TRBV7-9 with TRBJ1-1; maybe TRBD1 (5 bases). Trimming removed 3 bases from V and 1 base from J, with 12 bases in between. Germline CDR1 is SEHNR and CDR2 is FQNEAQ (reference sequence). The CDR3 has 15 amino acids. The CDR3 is CASSLGQGGNTEAFF. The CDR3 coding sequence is TGTGCCAGCAGCTTGGGGCAGGGCGGGAACACTGAAGCTTTCTTT.

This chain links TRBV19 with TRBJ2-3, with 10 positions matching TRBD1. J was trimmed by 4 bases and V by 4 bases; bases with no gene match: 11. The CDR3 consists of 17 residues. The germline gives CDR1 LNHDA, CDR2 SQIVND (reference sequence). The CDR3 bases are TGTGCCAGTAGTACCCCGGGACAGGGGTGGAACGCAGATACGCAGTATTTT. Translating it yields CASSTPGQGWNADTQYF.

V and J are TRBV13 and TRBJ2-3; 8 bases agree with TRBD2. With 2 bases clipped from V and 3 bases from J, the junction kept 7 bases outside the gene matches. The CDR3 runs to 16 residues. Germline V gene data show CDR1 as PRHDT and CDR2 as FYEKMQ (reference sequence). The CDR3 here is CASSLSAGGPTDTQYF. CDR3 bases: TGTGCCAGCAGCTTATCCGCGGGGGGTCCAACAGATACGCAGTATTTT.

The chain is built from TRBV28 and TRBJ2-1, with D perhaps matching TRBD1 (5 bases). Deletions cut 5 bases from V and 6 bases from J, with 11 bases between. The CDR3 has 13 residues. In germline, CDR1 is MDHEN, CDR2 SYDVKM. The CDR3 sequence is CASSGRVLNEQFF. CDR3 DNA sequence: TGTGCCAGCAGTGGCAGGGTTCTCAATGAGCAGTTCTTC.

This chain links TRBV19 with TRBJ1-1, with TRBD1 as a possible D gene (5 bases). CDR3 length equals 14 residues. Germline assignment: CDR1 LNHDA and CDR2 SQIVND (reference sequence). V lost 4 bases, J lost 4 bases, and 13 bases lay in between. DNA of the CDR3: TGTGCCAGTAGTAGGAAGGGGCAGGGCACTGAAGCTTTCTTT. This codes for CASSRKGQGTEAFF.

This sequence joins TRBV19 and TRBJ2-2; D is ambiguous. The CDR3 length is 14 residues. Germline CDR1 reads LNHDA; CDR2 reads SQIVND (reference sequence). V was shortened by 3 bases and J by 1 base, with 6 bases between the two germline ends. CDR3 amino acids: CASSISGNTGELFF. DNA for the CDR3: TGTGCCAGTAGTATCTCCGGGAACACCGGGGAGCTGTTTTTT.

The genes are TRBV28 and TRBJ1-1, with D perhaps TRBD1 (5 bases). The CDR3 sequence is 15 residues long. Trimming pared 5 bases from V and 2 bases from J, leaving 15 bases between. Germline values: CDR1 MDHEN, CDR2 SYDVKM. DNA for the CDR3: TGTGCCAGCAGTCCCCGGGACGCCCTAAACACTGAAGCTTTCTTT. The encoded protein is CASSPRDALNTEAFF.

CDR3 amino acids: CASSPSPGLAGGRETQYF. CDR3 nucleotides: TGCGCCAGCAGCCCATCCCCGGGACTAGCGGGGGGGCGAGAGACCCAGTACTTC. The rearrangement links TRBV4-3 to TRBJ2-5; TRBD2 matches 16 bases. CDR1 and CDR2 (germline): LGHNA, YSLEER. V trimming: 4 bases; J trimming: 4 bases; junction bases outside the gene matches: 9. The CDR3 runs 18 residues.

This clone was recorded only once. CDR3: CASSQDVREQPQHF. The DNA for the CDR3 is TGCGCCAGCAGCCAAGATGTAAGGGAACAGCCCCAGCATTTT. V and J are TRBV4-1 and TRBJ1-5; no firm D call. This CDR3 region has 14 residues. The V and J ends lost 0 bases and 7 bases respectively, with 10 bases between them. Germline CDR1 MGHRA, CDR2 YSYEKL.

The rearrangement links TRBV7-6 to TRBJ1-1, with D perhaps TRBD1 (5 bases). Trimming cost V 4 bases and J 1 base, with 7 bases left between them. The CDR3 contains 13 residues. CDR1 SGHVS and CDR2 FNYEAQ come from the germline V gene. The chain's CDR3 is CASSSGTNTEAFF. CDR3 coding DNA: TGTGCCAGCAGCTCCGGGACGAACACTGAAGCTTTCTTT.

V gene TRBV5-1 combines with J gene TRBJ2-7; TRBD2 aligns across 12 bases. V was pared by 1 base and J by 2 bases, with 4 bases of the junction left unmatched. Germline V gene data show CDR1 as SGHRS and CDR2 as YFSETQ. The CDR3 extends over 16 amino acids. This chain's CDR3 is CASSLNLAGGPYEQYF. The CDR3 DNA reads TGCGCCAGCAGCTTGAATCTAGCGGGGGGGCCCTACGAGCAGTACTTC.

This CDR3 is CASSWGWDRGNEQYF. CDR3 in DNA: TGTGCCAGCAGCTGGGGCTGGGACAGGGGAAACGAGCAGTACTTC. The rearrangement joins TRBV5-4 to TRBJ2-7, with TRBD1 matching 10 bases. The CDR3 is 15 amino acids. J lost 5 bases, V lost 3 bases, and 8 bases had no gene match. Germline V gene data show CDR1 as SGHNT and CDR2 as YYREEE (reference sequence).

CDR3 loop: CASSYHSPWDYGYTF. CDR3 coding DNA: TGTGCCAGCAGTTATCACAGCCCATGGGACTATGGCTACACCTTC. J is TRBJ1-2 and V is TRBV28; D ambiguous. Germline V gene data show CDR1 as MDHEN and CDR2 as SYDVKM. The CDR3 is 15 amino acids. Trimming pared 4 bases from V and 3 bases from J, leaving 15 bases between.

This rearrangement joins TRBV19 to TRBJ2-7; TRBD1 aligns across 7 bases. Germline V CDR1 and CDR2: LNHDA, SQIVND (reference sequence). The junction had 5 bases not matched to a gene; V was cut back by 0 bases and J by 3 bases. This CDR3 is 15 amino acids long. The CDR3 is CASSIDGTGDYEQYF. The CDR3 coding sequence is TGTGCCAGTAGTATAGATGGAACAGGGGACTACGAGCAGTACTTC. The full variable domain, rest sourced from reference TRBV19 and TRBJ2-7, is DGGITQSPKYLFRKEGQNVTLSCEQNLNHDAMYWYRQDPGQGLRLIYYSQIVNDFQKGDIAEGYSVSREKKESFPLTVTSAQKNPTAFYLCASSIDGTGDYEQYFGPGTRLTVT.

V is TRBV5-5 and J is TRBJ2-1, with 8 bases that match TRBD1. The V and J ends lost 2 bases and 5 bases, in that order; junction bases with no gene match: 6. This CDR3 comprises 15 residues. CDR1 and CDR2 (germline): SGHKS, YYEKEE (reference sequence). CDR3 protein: CASSFGQGRNNEQFF. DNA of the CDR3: TGTGCCAGCAGCTTCGGACAGGGAAGGAACAATGAGCAGTTCTTC.